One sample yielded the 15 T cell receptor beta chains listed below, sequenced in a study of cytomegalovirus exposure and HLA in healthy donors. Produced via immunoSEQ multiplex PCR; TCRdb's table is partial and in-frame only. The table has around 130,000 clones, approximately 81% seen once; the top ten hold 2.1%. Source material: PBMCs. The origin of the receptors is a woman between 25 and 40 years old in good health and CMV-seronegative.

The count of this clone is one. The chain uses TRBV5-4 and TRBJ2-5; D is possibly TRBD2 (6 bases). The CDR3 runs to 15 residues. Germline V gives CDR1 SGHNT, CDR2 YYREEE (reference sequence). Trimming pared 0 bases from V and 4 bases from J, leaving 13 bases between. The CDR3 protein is CASSLEGSGVETQYF. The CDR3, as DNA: TGTGCCAGCAGCTTGGAGGGTAGCGGTGTAGAGACCCAGTACTTC.

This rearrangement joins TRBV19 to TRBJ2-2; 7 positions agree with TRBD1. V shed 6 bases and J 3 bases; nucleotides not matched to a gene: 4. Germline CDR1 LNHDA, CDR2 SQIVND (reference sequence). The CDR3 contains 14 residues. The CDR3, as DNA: TGTGCCAGTAGGGGACAGACTTACACCGGGGAGCTGTTTTTT. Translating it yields CASRGQTYTGELFF.

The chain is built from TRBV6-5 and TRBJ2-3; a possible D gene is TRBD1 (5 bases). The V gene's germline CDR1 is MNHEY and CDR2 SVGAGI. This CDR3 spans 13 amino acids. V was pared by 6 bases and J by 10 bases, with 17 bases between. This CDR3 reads CASSYRPHAAQYF. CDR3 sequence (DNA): TGTGCCAGCAGCTACAGGCCTCACGCGGCGCAGTATTTT.

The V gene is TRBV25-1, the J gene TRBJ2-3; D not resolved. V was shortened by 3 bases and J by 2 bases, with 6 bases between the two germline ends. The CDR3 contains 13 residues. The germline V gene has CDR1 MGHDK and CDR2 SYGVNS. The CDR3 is CASSDRLTDTQYF. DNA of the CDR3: TGTGCCAGCAGTGACAGACTCACAGATACGCAGTATTTT.

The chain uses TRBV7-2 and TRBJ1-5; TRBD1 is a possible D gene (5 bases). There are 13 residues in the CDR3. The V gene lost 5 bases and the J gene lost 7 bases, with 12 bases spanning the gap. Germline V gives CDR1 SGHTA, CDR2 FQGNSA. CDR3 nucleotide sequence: TGTGCCAGCAGCCGGTCGCAGGGCCAGCCCCAGCATTTT. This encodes CASSRSQGQPQHF.

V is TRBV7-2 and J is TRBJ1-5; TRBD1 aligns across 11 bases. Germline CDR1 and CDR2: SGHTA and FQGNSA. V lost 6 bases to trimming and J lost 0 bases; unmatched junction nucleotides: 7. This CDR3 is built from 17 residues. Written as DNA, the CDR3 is TGTGCCAGCAGTCCTTTCGGGACAGGGGGTAGCAATCAGCCCCAGCATTTT. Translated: CASSPFGTGGSNQPQHF.

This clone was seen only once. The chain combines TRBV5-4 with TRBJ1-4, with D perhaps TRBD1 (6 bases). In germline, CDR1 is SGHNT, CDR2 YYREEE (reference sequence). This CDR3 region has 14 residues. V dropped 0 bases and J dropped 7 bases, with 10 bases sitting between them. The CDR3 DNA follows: TGTGCCAGCAGCTTGGAACAGGGCGGTGAAAAACTGTTTTTT. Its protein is CASSLEQGGEKLFF.

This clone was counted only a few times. The CDR3 region is CASSEMGDYEQYF. Here the CDR3 DNA reads TGTGCCAGCAGCGAAATGGGAGATTACGAGCAGTACTTC. The V gene is TRBV11-2, the J gene TRBJ2-7; possibly TRBD2 for D (5 bases). The V gene lost 5 bases and the J gene lost 4 bases, with 12 bases spanning the gap. CDR3 length: 13 amino acids. From germline, CDR1 is SGHAT and CDR2 FQNNGV.

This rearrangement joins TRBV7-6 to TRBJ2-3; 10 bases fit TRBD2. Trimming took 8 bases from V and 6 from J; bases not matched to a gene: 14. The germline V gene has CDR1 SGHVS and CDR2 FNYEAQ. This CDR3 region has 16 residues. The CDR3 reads CASRVTASGGFDTQYF. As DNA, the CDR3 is TGTGCCAGCCGGGTGACTGCTAGCGGGGGATTCGATACGCAGTATTTT.

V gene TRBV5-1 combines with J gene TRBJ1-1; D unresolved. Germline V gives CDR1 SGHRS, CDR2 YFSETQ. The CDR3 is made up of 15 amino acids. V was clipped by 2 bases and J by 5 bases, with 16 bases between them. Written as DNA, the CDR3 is TGCGCCAGCAGCTTAATTGGCGGTCGAGGGACTGAAGCTTTCTTT. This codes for CASSLIGGRGTEAFF.

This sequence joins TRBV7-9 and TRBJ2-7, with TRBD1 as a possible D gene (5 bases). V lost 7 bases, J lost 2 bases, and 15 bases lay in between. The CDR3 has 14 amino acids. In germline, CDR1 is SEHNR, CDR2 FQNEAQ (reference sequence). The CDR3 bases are TGTGCCAGCACCCACCGGCAGGGCCCCTACGAGCAGTACTTC. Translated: CASTHRQGPYEQYF.

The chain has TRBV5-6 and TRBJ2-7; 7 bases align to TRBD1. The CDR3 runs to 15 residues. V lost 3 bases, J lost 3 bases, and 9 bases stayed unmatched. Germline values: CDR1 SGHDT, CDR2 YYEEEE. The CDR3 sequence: CASSSWARQGYEQYF. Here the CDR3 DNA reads TGTGCCAGCAGCTCATGGGCCCGACAGGGCTACGAGCAGTACTTC.

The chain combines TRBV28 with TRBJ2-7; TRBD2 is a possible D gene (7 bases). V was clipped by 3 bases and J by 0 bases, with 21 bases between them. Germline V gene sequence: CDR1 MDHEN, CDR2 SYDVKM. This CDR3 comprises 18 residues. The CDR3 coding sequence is TGTGCCAGCAGTTTTCCCACCGCGGGGGCTTTAAGCTCCTACGAGCAGTACTTC. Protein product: CASSFPTAGALSSYEQYF. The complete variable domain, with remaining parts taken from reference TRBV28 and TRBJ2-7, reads DVKVTQSSRYLVKRTGEKVFLECVQDMDHENMFWYRQDPGLGLRLIYFSYDVKMKEKGDIPEGYSVSREKKERFSLILESASTNQTSMYLCASSFPTAGALSSYEQYFGPGTRLTVT.

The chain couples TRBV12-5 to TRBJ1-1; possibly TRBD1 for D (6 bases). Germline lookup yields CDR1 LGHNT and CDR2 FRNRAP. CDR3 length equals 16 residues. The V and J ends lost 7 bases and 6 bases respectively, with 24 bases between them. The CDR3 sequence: CASALPGGGGISEAFF. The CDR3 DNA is TGTGCTAGTGCCTTGCCCGGGGGAGGGGGGATTTCTGAAGCTTTCTTT.

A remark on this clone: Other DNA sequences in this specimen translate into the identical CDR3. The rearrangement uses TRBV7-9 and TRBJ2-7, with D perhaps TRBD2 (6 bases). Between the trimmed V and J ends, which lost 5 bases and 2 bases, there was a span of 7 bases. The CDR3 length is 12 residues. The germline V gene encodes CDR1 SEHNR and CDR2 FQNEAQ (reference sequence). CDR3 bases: TGTGCCAGCAGCAGGACTACCTACGAGCAGTACTTC. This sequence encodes CASSRTTYEQYF.